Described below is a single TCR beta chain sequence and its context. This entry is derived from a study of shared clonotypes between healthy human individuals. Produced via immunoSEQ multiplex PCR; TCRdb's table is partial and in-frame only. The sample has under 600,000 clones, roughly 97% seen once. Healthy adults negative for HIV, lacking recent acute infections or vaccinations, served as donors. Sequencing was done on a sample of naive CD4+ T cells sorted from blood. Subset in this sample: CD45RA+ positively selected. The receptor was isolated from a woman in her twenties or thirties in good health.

The DNA for the CDR3 is TGCGCCAGCAGTATTAGTTCCAATGAGCAGTTCTTC. Its translation is CASSISSNEQFF. The V and J genes are TRBV10-2 and TRBJ2-1; D gene uncertain. CDR1 is WSHSY, CDR2 SAAADI, per germline. V was clipped by 5 bases and J by 6 bases, with 8 bases between them. This CDR3 has 12 residues.